This T cell receptor beta chain appears in the sequencing data of a study of T cell responses to AZD1222 COVID-19 vaccine. Sequenced by immunoSEQ multiplex PCR; TCRdb stores in-frame clones only, minus some. Here the sample spans about 78,000 clones, about nine tenths being singletons. Germline CDR1 reads ENHRY; CDR2 reads SYGVKD. V gave up 4 bases and J gave up 3 bases; unmatched junction bases: 3. The CDR3 contains 16 residues. This specimen was peripheral blood, taken 28 days after the second AZD1222 dose. This sequence originates from an adult who received the AZD1222 COVID-19 vaccine. The genes are TRBV10-3 and TRBJ2-2; 12 bases fit TRBD1. CDR3 sequence (DNA): TGTGCCATCAGTGGGGACAGGGGGCAGGACACCGGGGAGCTGTTTTTT. Its translation is CAISGDRGQDTGELFF.